This T cell receptor (beta chain) was captured in a study of cytomegalovirus exposure and HLA in healthy donors. Overall study findings and caveats: TCR beta chains numbering under 200 were designated cytomegalovirus-associated.

A word on this clone: The antigen remains undetermined.

It was with 60 Vbeta and 13 Jbeta primers that the PCR ran. Profiled with immunoSEQ multiplex PCR; TCRdb holds only in-frame clones, not every one. There are roughly 55,000 clones in the sample, with roughly 11% held by the top ten. The CDR3 spans 15 residues. Germline CDR1 and CDR2: SGHTA and FQGNSA. This rearrangement joins TRBV7-2 to TRBJ2-5; 8 bases are shared with TRBD2. Judging by the DNA end, TRBJ2-7 fits better; the J call may be wrong. Sequenced input: PBMCs. The TCR originated in a woman aged 45-65 years in good health and CMV-seropositive. This chain's CDR3 is CASSLGGTRGYEQYF. The CDR3 DNA is TGTGCCAGCAGCTTAGGAGGGACTAGAGGCTACGAGCAGTACTTC.